This T cell receptor beta chain was retrieved from a study of CD8 T cells in ankylosing spondylitis. General observations from the study: Matched synovial fluid from ankylosing spondylitis patients was reported to be enriched for disease-linked clones. In ankylosing spondylitis blood, a motif of roughly eight highly homologous TCR beta variants appeared characteristic. The disease-linked clones had a CD8+ phenotype and low blood frequencies.

In regard to this clonotype: Its antigen is not identified.

This CDR3 is 15 amino acids long. V lost 6 bases to trimming and J lost 4 bases, with 16 bases between them. CDR1 MDHEN and CDR2 SYDVKM come from the germline V gene. MiXCR, applied by TCRdb to the 5' RACE reads, yields one record per CDR3 protein. The sample records 700,000 to 1,000,000 distinct CDR3 sequences, around 11% being singletons. The receptor's source is a male donor with ankylosing spondylitis. This chain links TRBV28 with TRBJ2-1; a weak D match, TRBD1 (5 bases). Sequenced sample: blood, either unsorted or a sorted T cell fraction (not recorded which). The CDR3 is CASSTSPTVYNEQFF. CDR3 bases: TGTGCCAGCAGCACCTCCCCGACAGTTTACAATGAGCAGTTCTTC.